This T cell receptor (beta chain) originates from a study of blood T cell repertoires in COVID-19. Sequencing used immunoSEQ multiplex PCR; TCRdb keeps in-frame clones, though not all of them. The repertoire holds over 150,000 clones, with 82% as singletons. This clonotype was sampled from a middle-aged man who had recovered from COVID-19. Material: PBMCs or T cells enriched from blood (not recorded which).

The CDR3 is CSVDRQGAAYGYTF. The CDR3 DNA is TGCAGCGTTGATAGACAGGGGGCAGCCTATGGCTACACCTTC. This chain connects TRBV29-1 to TRBJ1-2; TRBD1 matches 10 bases. The CDR3 has 14 amino acids. Germline V CDR1 and CDR2: SQVTM, ANQGSEA. Unmatched junction bases numbered 5, after V lost 3 bases and J lost 4 bases. Based on the CDR3 plus reference TRBV29-1 and TRBJ1-2, the full variable domain is SAVISQKPSRDICQRGTSLTIQCQVDSQVTMMFWYRQQPGQSLTLIATANQGSEATYESGFVIDKFPISRPNLTFSTLTVSNMSPEDSSIYLCSVDRQGAAYGYTFGSGTRLTVV.